Following are 17 T cell receptor beta chains from one sample sequenced in a study of T cell responses to AZD1222 COVID-19 vaccine. TCRdb's table, derived via immunoSEQ multiplex PCR, lists solely in-frame clones and lacks some. The data contain about 140,000 clones, 92% of them seen just once; the ten biggest clones take up about 3%. This specimen consisted of peripheral blood, obtained on day 0 of AZD1222 vaccination. Every receptor here comes from an adult in good health.

The CDR3 here is CASSLQGGVSNQPQHF. CDR3 DNA: TGTGCCAGCAGTTTACAGGGGGGTGTAAGCAATCAGCCCCAGCATTTT. The chain employs TRBV28 and TRBJ1-5, with 7 bases identical to TRBD1. The length of the CDR3 is 16 residues. V was pared by 2 bases and J by 1 base, with 5 bases of the junction left unmatched. Germline V CDR1 and CDR2: MDHEN, SYDVKM.

The CDR3: CASSEGTNLQGNEQYF. In DNA form, the CDR3 reads TGTGCCAGCAGTGAAGGGACTAACCTCCAGGGGAACGAGCAGTACTTC. The gene calls are TRBV2 and TRBJ2-7; D tentatively fits TRBD1 or TRBD2 (6 bases each). The germline CDR1 and CDR2 sequences are SNHLY and FYNNEI. The CDR3 covers 16 residues. The V end lost 1 base, the J end lost 5 bases, and 18 bases lay between the germline ends.

This chain uses TRBV5-6 with TRBJ2-3, with 15 bases matching TRBD2. Germline-derived CDR1 and CDR2 are SGHDT and YYEEEE. V lost 4 bases, J lost 5 bases, and 5 bases stayed unmatched. This CDR3 has 16 residues. Here the CDR3 reads CASSLGTSGRRDTQYF. CDR3 DNA sequence: TGTGCCAGCAGCCTTGGGACTAGCGGGAGGAGAGATACGCAGTATTTT.

The CDR3 coding sequence is TGTGCCAGCACAGACTGGGGGGAGCAGTACTTC. This encodes CASTDWGEQYF. The rearrangement uses TRBV6-5 and TRBJ2-7, with D possibly being TRBD1 or TRBD2 (5 bases each). V was trimmed by 7 bases and J by 7 bases, leaving 11 bases between them. CDR1 is MNHEY, CDR2 SVGAGI, per germline. The CDR3 is 11 residues long.

This sequence joins TRBV9 and TRBJ1-6; no clear D gene. There are 14 residues in the CDR3. Between the trimmed V and J ends, which lost 2 bases and 5 bases, there was a span of 8 bases. Looked up from germline, CDR1 is SGDLS and CDR2 is YYNGEE. The CDR3 bases are TGTGCCAGCAGCGTCCGACAAAATAATTCACCCCTCCACTTT. Its protein is CASSVRQNNSPLHF.

V and J are TRBV3-1 (or the pseudogene TRBV3-2) and TRBJ2-1; D possibly corresponds to TRBD2 (6 bases). CDR3 length equals 16 residues. Trimming removed 0 bases at V and 4 bases at J, with 13 bases between. Germline V gene sequence: CDR1 LGHDT, CDR2 YNNKEL (reference sequence). The CDR3 here is CASSQEREAPYNEQFF. CDR3 coding DNA: TGTGCCAGCAGCCAAGAGAGGGAGGCCCCTTACAATGAGCAGTTCTTC.

This chain joins TRBV7-8 and TRBJ2-7; a possible D gene is TRBD2 (5 bases). The germline V gene has CDR1 SGHVS and CDR2 FQNEAQ. The CDR3 runs 15 residues. V lost 5 bases and J lost 4, with 18 bases in between. The CDR3 loop is CASSPSPGILYEQYF. The DNA of the CDR3 is TGTGCCAGCAGCCCCTCACCGGGGATATTGTACGAGCAGTACTTC.

The chain couples TRBV27 to TRBJ2-3; no reliable D call. V was pared by 2 bases and J by 3 bases, with 9 bases between. Germline V gene sequence: CDR1 MNHEY, CDR2 SMNVEV (reference sequence). There are 14 residues in the CDR3. For the CDR3, the DNA is TGTGCCAGCAGTTTAGGGCCGACGACAGATACGCAGTATTTT. Translated: CASSLGPTTDTQYF.

This chain links TRBV6-8 with TRBJ1-4; possibly TRBD1 for D (5 bases). The CDR3 length is 17 residues. The V gene lost 1 base and the J gene lost 0 bases, with 12 bases spanning the gap. Germline CDR1 is MNHGY and CDR2 is SAAAGT. CDR3 in amino acids: CASSYFGATATNEKLFF. The CDR3 DNA follows: TGTGCCAGCAGTTACTTCGGGGCTACTGCAACTAATGAAAAACTGTTTTTT.

The gene calls are TRBV7-2 and TRBJ1-5; 7 bases line up with TRBD1. Germline V lookup: CDR1 SGHTA, CDR2 FQGNSA. The J segment lost 1 base and the V segment lost 5 bases, leaving 2 bases of the junction unmatched. The CDR3 sequence is 14 residues long. The CDR3 loop reads CASSLDRSNQPQHF. The DNA for the CDR3 is TGTGCCAGCAGCCTGGACAGGAGCAATCAGCCCCAGCATTTT.

This clone was recorded once. The rearrangement joins TRBV19 to TRBJ1-2, with TRBD1 identical over 11 bases. The length of the CDR3 is 15 residues. V shed 4 bases and J 6 bases; nucleotides not matched to a gene: 7. CDR1 and CDR2 (germline): LNHDA, SQIVND (reference sequence). CDR3 sequence: CASSRTGGAENGYTF. In nucleotides, the CDR3 is TGTGCCAGTAGTAGGACAGGGGGCGCTGAAAATGGCTACACCTTC.

The chain has TRBV4-2 and TRBJ2-5, with D tentatively TRBD1 or TRBD2 (5 bases each). The germline V gene has CDR1 LGHNA and CDR2 YNFKEQ. Between the trimmed V and J ends, which lost 1 base and 5 bases, there was a span of 11 bases. This CDR3 has 14 residues. The chain's CDR3 is CASSQVSEGETQYF. The CDR3 nucleotides read TGTGCCAGCAGCCAAGTATCAGAGGGGGAGACCCAGTACTTC.

The rearrangement joins TRBV5-6 to TRBJ2-2; 10 positions match TRBD1. Trimming cost V 2 bases and J 4 bases; bases outside gene matches: 2. The CDR3 is 15 amino acids. Germline CDR1 SGHDT, CDR2 YYEEEE. The CDR3 DNA reads as TGTGCCAGCAGCTTCGGGACAGGGGTCACCGGGGAGCTGTTTTTT. Encoded protein: CASSFGTGVTGELFF.

The chain carries TRBV24-1 and TRBJ1-2; D gene uncertain. This CDR3 contains 12 residues. Trimming took off 5 bases at V and 8 bases at J, with 11 bases between the two ends. Germline loops: CDR1 KGHDR, CDR2 SFDVKD. The DNA of the CDR3 is TGTGCCACCAGTGGGGCTGGCAGGGGCTACACCTTC. Translation gives CATSGAGRGYTF.

The chain joins TRBV13 to TRBJ2-3, with TRBD2 identical over 9 bases. V shed 5 bases and J 4 bases; nucleotides not matched to a gene: 22. The CDR3 runs 20 residues. Germline V gene data show CDR1 as PRHDT and CDR2 as FYEKMQ (reference sequence). The CDR3 loop is CASSLQGRLDSGSVPDTQYF. CDR3 nucleotides: TGTGCCAGCAGCCTTCAGGGTCGACTAGATAGCGGGAGTGTACCAGATACGCAGTATTTT.

The J gene is TRBJ1-6, the V gene TRBV27; no definite D call. In germline, CDR1 is MNHEY, CDR2 SMNVEV (reference sequence). Trimming cost V 5 bases and J 6 bases, with 20 bases left between them. The CDR3 covers 17 residues. The CDR3 here is CASSLEVAAGPNSPLHF. The DNA for the CDR3 is TGTGCCAGCAGTCTTGAAGTTGCAGCAGGACCTAATTCACCCCTCCACTTT.

The chain carries TRBV3-1 (or the pseudogene TRBV3-2) and TRBJ2-5; perhaps TRBD2 as D (6 bases). Germline V CDR1 and CDR2: LGHDT, YNNKEL (reference sequence). This CDR3 region has 14 residues. Trimming took off 3 bases at V and 1 base at J, with 9 bases between the two ends. The CDR3, as DNA: TGTGCCAGCAGCCACTCGGAGGGCCAAGAGACCCAGTACTTC. This codes for CASSHSEGQETQYF.